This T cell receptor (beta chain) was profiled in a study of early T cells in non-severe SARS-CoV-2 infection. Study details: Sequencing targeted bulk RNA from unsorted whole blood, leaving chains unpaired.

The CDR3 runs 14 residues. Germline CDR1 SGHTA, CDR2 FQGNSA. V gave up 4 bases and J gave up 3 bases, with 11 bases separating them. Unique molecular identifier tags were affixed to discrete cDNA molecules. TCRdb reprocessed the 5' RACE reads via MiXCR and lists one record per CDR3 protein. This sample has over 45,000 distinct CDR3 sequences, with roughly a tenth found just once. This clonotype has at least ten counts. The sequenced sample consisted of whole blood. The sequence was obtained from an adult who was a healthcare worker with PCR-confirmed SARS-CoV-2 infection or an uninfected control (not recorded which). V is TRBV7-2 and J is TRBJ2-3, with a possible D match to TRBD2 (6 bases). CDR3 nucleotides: TGTGCCAGCAGCTCGGGGGTGCGGACAGATACGCAGTATTTT. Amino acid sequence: CASSSGVRTDTQYF.